Sequencing of this T cell receptor (beta chain) was carried out in a study of shared clonotypes between healthy human individuals. The CDR3 totals 18 residues. Germline assignment: CDR1 SGHTA and CDR2 FQGNSA. V was pared by 3 bases and J by 6 bases, with 11 bases of the junction left unmatched. Per the study methods: Filtering differed for immunoSEQ, which gave only junction sequences without quality scores. Sequencing used immunoSEQ multiplex PCR; TCRdb keeps in-frame clones, though not all of them. V and J calls and clone size are copied from that table; D and trimming were computed from the DNA. The table records around 2,000,000 clones, roughly 94% of them present only once. The naive CD8 fraction comprised CD45RO-negative cells positively selected for CCR7 and excluded terminally differentiated effector memory CD45RA+ cells.

The V and J genes are TRBV7-2 and TRBJ2-5; 15 nucleotides line up with TRBD2. This TCR was recovered from a man between 18 and 29 years old in good health. Material for sequencing was naive CD8+ T cells sorted from blood. The CDR3 spells CASSFGLAGGRRNQTQYF. In nucleotides, the CDR3 is TGTGCCAGCAGCTTTGGACTAGCGGGAGGGCGGCGTAATCAGACCCAGTACTTC.